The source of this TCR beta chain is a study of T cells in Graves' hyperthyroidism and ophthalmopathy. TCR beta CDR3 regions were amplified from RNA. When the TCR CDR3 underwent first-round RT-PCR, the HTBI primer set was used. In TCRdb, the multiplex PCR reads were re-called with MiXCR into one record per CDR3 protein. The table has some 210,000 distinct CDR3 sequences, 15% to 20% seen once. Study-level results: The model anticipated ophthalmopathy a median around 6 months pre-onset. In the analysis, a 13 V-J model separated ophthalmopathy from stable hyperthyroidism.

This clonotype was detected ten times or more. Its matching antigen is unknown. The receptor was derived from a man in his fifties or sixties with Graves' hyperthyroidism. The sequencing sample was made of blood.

The CDR3 nucleotides are TGCGCCAGCAGTCGGCAGGGTGATTCACCCCTCCACTTT. This translates into CASSRQGDSPLHF. This rearrangement joins TRBV5-1 to TRBJ1-6; D is possibly TRBD1 (5 bases). The V gene lost 5 bases and the J gene lost 8 bases, with 11 bases spanning the gap. The germline CDR1 and CDR2 sequences are SGHRS and YFSETQ. The CDR3 has 13 residues. The full variable domain, in which reference TRBV5-1 and TRBJ1-6 provide the parts outside the CDR3, is KAGVTQTPRYLIKTRGQQVTLSCSPISGHRSVSWYQQTPGQGLQFLFEYFSETQRNKGNFPGRFSGRQFSNSRSEMNVSTLELGDSALYLCASSRQGDSPLHFGNGTRLTVT.